What follows describes a single TCR beta chain. As yet, its antigen is unknown. This specimen belongs to a study of T cells expressing NK-cell markers. Study-level findings and limits: As a fraction of CD8+ T cells, dominant NKG2C+ clonotypes reached about 1.0-8% in a handful of donors.

CDR1 and CDR2 (germline): SGHVS, FNYEAQ. The CDR3 loop spans 16 amino acids. TCRdb re-called the 5' RACE reads and gives one entry per CDR3 protein, without DNA. The listing records roughly 390,000 distinct CDR3 sequences. The sequencing input was blood T cells: a sorted CD56 or NKG2C T cell subset, CD4+ or CD8+ T cells, or bulk PBMC T cells (not recorded which). This TCR was sampled from a man aged 18 to 69 in good health. This rearrangement joins TRBV7-6 to TRBJ2-1; TCRdb calls TRBD2, which cannot be checked without DNA. This CDR3 is CASRSGTSGSYNEQFF. Full variable domain (missing parts from reference TRBV7-6 and TRBJ2-1): GAGVSQSPRYKVTKRGQDVALRCDPISGHVSLYWYRQALGQGPEFLTYFNYEAQQDKSGLPNDRFSAERPEGSISTLTIQRTEQRDSAMYRCASRSGTSGSYNEQFFGPGTRLTVL.